Below, 17 T cell receptor beta chains from the same sample are listed, as sequenced in a study of shared clonotypes between healthy human individuals. Clones were sequenced by immunoSEQ multiplex PCR, and TCRdb holds only the in-frame ones, with some missing. There are 2.5 million or so clones in the sample; just over 90% occur only once, and 0.13% to 0.15% lies in the top ten. The specimen sequenced was naive CD4+ T cells sorted from blood. Subset noted: CD45RA+ positively selected. All receptors derive from a man between 18 and 35 years old in good health.

The chain has TRBV28 and TRBJ1-6; D is unclear. The germline V gene encodes CDR1 MDHEN and CDR2 SYDVKM. The germline V and J ends were trimmed by 5 bases and 7 bases, with 12 bases remaining between them. CDR3 length equals 14 residues. The CDR3 region has the DNA TGTGCCAGCAGTCTAACTCGGTGGAATTCACCCCTCCACTTT. Amino acids: CASSLTRWNSPLHF.

The chain is built from TRBV2 and TRBJ2-7; D ambiguous. The CDR3 has 12 amino acids. The V gene lost 4 bases and the J gene lost 7 bases, with 11 bases spanning the gap. Germline lookup yields CDR1 SNHLY and CDR2 FYNNEI. CDR3 region: CASSANVGEQYF. CDR3 DNA sequence: TGTGCCAGCAGTGCCAATGTGGGAGAGCAGTACTTC.

The chain employs TRBV30 and TRBJ1-5; tentatively, D is TRBD1 (5 bases). V was pared by 0 bases and J by 0 bases, with 15 bases between. The CDR3 sequence is 17 residues long. Germline CDR1 is GTSNPN and CDR2 is SVGIG (reference sequence). For the CDR3, the DNA is TGTGCCTGGAGTGTGTGGCGGGGGGGGAATAGCAATCAGCCCCAGCATTTT. It yields the protein CAWSVWRGGNSNQPQHF.

This clone was detected once. The rearrangement uses TRBV5-6 and TRBJ2-2; D might be TRBD2 (5 bases). The CDR3 contains 13 residues. Germline lookup yields CDR1 SGHDT and CDR2 YYEEEE. Trimming took off 4 bases at V and 7 bases at J, with 11 bases between the two ends. CDR3 in DNA: TGTGCCAGCAGCCCGGGGTTGTACGGGGAGCTGTTTTTT. Protein sequence: CASSPGLYGELFF.

V usage is TRBV6-6 and J usage is TRBJ1-5, with 9 nucleotides matching TRBD1. The germline V gene encodes CDR1 MNHNY and CDR2 SVGAGI (reference sequence). CDR3 length: 14 amino acids. The J segment lost 5 bases and the V segment lost 7 bases, leaving 6 bases of the junction unmatched. For the CDR3, the DNA is TGTGCCAGCACCCGGGACAGGGAGGATCAGCCCCAGCATTTT. Translation gives CASTRDREDQPQHF.

Remarks on this clone: This sample also contains other DNA sequences that code for the same CDR3. This chain links TRBV9 with TRBJ2-5; D perhaps matches TRBD2 (5 bases). The CDR3 extends over 11 amino acids. The germline V gene encodes CDR1 SGDLS and CDR2 YYNGEE. The V gene lost 4 bases and the J gene lost 4 bases, with 5 bases spanning the gap. The CDR3 DNA sequence: TGTGCCAGCAGCCGGGGAGAGACCCAGTACTTC. Its translation is CASSRGETQYF.

Concerning this clone itself: Other nucleotide sequences from this sample produce the same CDR3. The chain links TRBV5-1 to TRBJ2-2; 10 bases align to TRBD2. The CDR3 covers 15 residues. The germline gives CDR1 SGHRS, CDR2 YFSETQ. Trimming cost V 0 bases and J 5 bases; bases outside gene matches: 1. Written as DNA, the CDR3 is TGCGCCAGCAGCTTGGGACTAGCGGGTACCGGGGAGCTGTTTTTT. Translated, it gives CASSLGLAGTGELFF.

The chain has TRBV5-1 and TRBJ2-7, with D possibly matching TRBD2 (6 bases). Deletions cut 2 bases from V and 3 bases from J, with 15 bases between. Looked up from germline, CDR1 is SGHRS and CDR2 is YFSETQ. The CDR3 contains 15 residues. CDR3 in amino acids: CASSLLRAEGYEQYF. The CDR3 coding sequence is TGCGCCAGCAGCTTACTCAGGGCGGAGGGCTACGAGCAGTACTTC.

CDR3 loop: CASSQIAGPFSNEQFF. CDR3 DNA: TGTGCCAGCAGTCAAATAGCGGGTCCTTTTAGCAATGAGCAGTTCTTC. The rearrangement links TRBV7-6 to TRBJ2-1, with TRBD2 matching 7 bases. The ends lost 6 bases at V and 6 bases at J; junction bases unmatched: 14. The CDR3 is 16 residues long. Germline CDR1 reads SGHVS; CDR2 reads FNYEAQ.

The chain couples TRBV7-3 to TRBJ1-1, with unresolved D. The CDR3 has 12 residues. The germline V gene encodes CDR1 SGHTA and CDR2 FQGTGA. V was cut by 4 bases and J by 8 bases, with 11 bases left in between. CDR3 nucleotides: TGTGCCAGCAGCTCCCCGGGTATGGAAGCTTTCTTT. Its protein product is CASSSPGMEAFF.

The chain has TRBV5-1 and TRBJ1-2; the match to TRBD1 covers 11 bases. The germline CDR1 and CDR2 sequences are SGHRS and YFSETQ. The V segment lost 4 bases and the J segment 3 bases; nucleotides outside the gene matches: 5. CDR3 length: 15 amino acids. The CDR3 sequence: CASSTGQGEDYGYTF. As DNA, the CDR3 is TGCGCCAGCAGCACGGGACAGGGGGAGGACTATGGCTACACCTTC.

This sequence joins TRBV28 and TRBJ1-1; TRBD1 is a possible D gene (6 bases). Trimming took 2 bases from V and 5 from J, leaving 21 bases between them. Germline lookup yields CDR1 MDHEN and CDR2 SYDVKM. The CDR3 is 17 residues long. The CDR3 coding sequence is TGTGCCAGCAGTTTAGCGGGTTTTGGCAGGGGAGGAACTGAAGCTTTCTTT. Its protein is CASSLAGFGRGGTEAFF.

The rearrangement joins TRBV9 to TRBJ1-2; 9 bases are a match to TRBD1. The CDR3 is 16 amino acids. V lost 3 bases to trimming and J lost 6 bases; unmatched junction nucleotides: 12. Germline CDR1 and CDR2: SGDLS and YYNGEE. This CDR3 reads CASSARQGGSLDGYTF. The DNA of the CDR3 is TGTGCCAGCAGCGCCAGACAGGGGGGCTCGCTAGATGGCTACACCTTC.

The chain is built from TRBV9 and TRBJ1-5, with TRBD1 matching over 7 bases. The germline V gene encodes CDR1 SGDLS and CDR2 YYNGEE. V dropped 4 bases and J dropped 2; count of bases not matched to a gene: 6. The CDR3 contains 15 residues. In DNA, the CDR3 is TGTGCCAGCAGCACAGGGGACAGACGCAATCAGCCCCAGCATTTT. Translated: CASSTGDRRNQPQHF.

The V gene is TRBV5-1, the J gene TRBJ2-2; D gene ambiguous. The CDR3 length is 16 residues. Germline values: CDR1 SGHRS, CDR2 YFSETQ. V was cut by 0 bases and J by 7 bases, with 16 bases left in between. As DNA, the CDR3 is TGCGCCAGCAGCTTGGGGGGAAACCTGTTTAACGGGGAGCTGTTTTTT. Translation gives CASSLGGNLFNGELFF.

This chain links TRBV27 with TRBJ2-5; D gene unclear. The CDR3 spans 14 residues. The V gene lost 3 bases and the J gene lost 1 base, with 9 bases spanning the gap. Germline CDR1 and CDR2: MNHEY and SMNVEV (reference sequence). This chain's CDR3 is CASSFSATQETQYF. CDR3 sequence (DNA): TGTGCCAGCAGTTTCTCGGCGACCCAAGAGACCCAGTACTTC.

The chain joins TRBV9 to TRBJ2-3; 7 bases agree with TRBD2. Germline V gene lookup returns CDR1 SGDLS and CDR2 YYNGEE. After removal of 0 bases from V and 2 bases from J, the junction contained 6 bases not matched to a gene. This CDR3 comprises 16 residues. The DNA of the CDR3 is TGTGCCAGCAGCGTAGTGGCGGGGGTTCCCACAGATACGCAGTATTTT. Translated, it gives CASSVVAGVPTDTQYF.